What follows are 21 T cell receptor beta chains derived from one specimen sequenced in a study of T cells in localized non-small cell lung cancer. Clones were sequenced by immunoSEQ multiplex PCR, and TCRdb holds only the in-frame ones, with some missing. This table has 45,000 to 60,000 clones, 86% appearing once. The source material was peripheral blood, sampled before any cancer treatment. These receptors originate from a woman between 40 and 69 years old with stage I lung adenocarcinoma.

The genes are TRBV5-1 and TRBJ1-1, with D perhaps TRBD1 (5 bases). From germline, CDR1 is SGHRS and CDR2 YFSETQ. V gave up 0 bases and J gave up 0 bases, with 18 bases separating them. The CDR3 contains 18 residues. CDR3 DNA sequence: TGCGCCAGCAGCTTGGAGGTAAAACAGGTGAGTATGAACACTGAAGCTTTCTTT. Translation: CASSLEVKQVSMNTEAFF.

The chain is built from TRBV30 and TRBJ2-1; TRBD2 aligns across 13 bases. This CDR3 comprises 15 residues. Trimming at V came to 0 bases and at J to 6 bases, leaving 2 bases not matched to a gene. Germline CDR1 GTSNPN, CDR2 SVGIG (reference sequence). CDR3 DNA: TGTGCCTGGAGTGTAGGGACTAGCGGGGCCAATGAGCAGTTCTTC. It specifies CAWSVGTSGANEQFF.

V is TRBV5-1 and J is TRBJ1-3; D is unresolved. The V end was cut by 2 bases, the J end by 1 base, with 4 bases between. This CDR3 is built from 13 residues. CDR1 is SGHRS and CDR2 is YFSETQ in the germline V gene. The CDR3 is CASSLESGNTIYF. In nucleotides, the CDR3 is TGCGCCAGCAGCTTAGAGTCTGGAAACACCATATATTTT.

The V call is TRBV23-1, the J call TRBJ2-1, with unresolved D. TRBV23-1 is placed among ORFs of uncertain function. The CDR3 sequence is 19 residues long. Deletions cut 0 bases from V and 0 bases from J, with 18 bases between. This CDR3 is CASSQSKGSRLASYNEQFF. DNA of the CDR3: TGCGCCAGCAGTCAATCTAAGGGCAGCCGATTAGCCTCCTACAATGAGCAGTTCTTC.

The chain has TRBV1 and TRBJ2-7; the table gives TRBD1 as D, unverified against the DNA. TRBV1 corresponds to a pseudogene. This CDR3 is built from 22 residues. CDR3 nucleotide sequence: TGCACCAGCAGCCAAGATCGTTTGAGGGTGGACAGGGGTTTTAGCGAGGGCTACGAGCAGTACTTC. Translated: CTSSQDRLRVDRGFSEGYEQYF.

V and J are TRBV7-2 and TRBJ2-7; D remains ambiguous. The CDR3 is 13 residues long. Germline CDR1 SGHTA, CDR2 FQGNSA. V was shortened by 1 base and J by 2 bases, with 6 bases between the two germline ends. The CDR3 sequence: CASSLGNPYEQYF. The DNA for the CDR3 is TGTGCCAGCAGCTTAGGGAACCCCTACGAGCAGTACTTC.

In its sample, this clone was seen a few times. The chain is built from TRBV15 and TRBJ1-2, with D possibly TRBD1 on 6 matching bases. The CDR3 runs 13 residues. Germline V lookup: CDR1 LNHNV, CDR2 YYDKDF (reference sequence). The V end was cut by 0 bases, the J end by 4 bases, with 6 bases between. The CDR3 loop reads CATSREGGYGYTF. In DNA form, the CDR3 reads TGTGCCACCAGCAGAGAAGGGGGCTATGGCTACACCTTC.

The genes are TRBV2 and TRBJ2-5; the D gene is possibly TRBD2 (5 bases). The ends were cut back, 1 base at V and 4 bases at J, with 13 bases in the middle. CDR1 SNHLY and CDR2 FYNNEI come from the germline V gene. The CDR3 consists of 15 residues. This chain's CDR3 is CASSEEVLGRETQYF. CDR3 nucleotides: TGTGCCAGCAGTGAAGAGGTACTAGGGAGAGAGACCCAGTACTTC.

The genes are TRBV19 and TRBJ2-3; 15 bases align to TRBD2. This CDR3 contains 19 residues. Losses at the gene ends were 3 bases for V and 3 bases for J; bases not matched to a gene: 10. Germline V gene sequence: CDR1 LNHDA, CDR2 SQIVND (reference sequence). The CDR3 spells CASSILRTSGGGRTDTQYF. CDR3 nucleotide sequence: TGTGCCAGTAGTATTCTAAGGACTAGCGGGGGGGGTCGGACAGATACGCAGTATTTT.

The chain combines TRBV19 with TRBJ2-1, with D possibly TRBD1 on 6 matching bases. This CDR3 spans 17 amino acids. Germline CDR1 and CDR2: LNHDA and SQIVND (reference sequence). Trimming took 2 bases from V and 0 from J, leaving 14 bases between them. The CDR3: CASSILQGVSSYNEQFF. The CDR3 DNA is TGTGCCAGTAGTATATTACAGGGAGTGAGCTCCTACAATGAGCAGTTCTTC.

This clone was seen only once. V is TRBV6-1 and J is TRBJ2-7; no definite D call. CDR3 length: 12 residues. Trimming took 3 bases from V and 3 from J, leaving 6 bases between them. Germline-derived CDR1 and CDR2 are MNHNS and SASEGT. CDR3 sequence reads: CASSDYYYEQYF. The CDR3 nucleotides read TGTGCCAGCAGTGATTATTACTACGAGCAGTACTTC.

This chain connects TRBV5-6 to TRBJ2-7; 7 bases map to TRBD1. The CDR3 is made up of 14 amino acids. Germline V gene sequence: CDR1 SGHDT, CDR2 YYEEEE. J lost 1 base, V lost 0 bases, and 1 base had no gene match. The CDR3 DNA reads as TGTGCCAGCAGCTTGGGACAGGGTTCCTACGAGCAGTACTTC. This gives the protein CASSLGQGSYEQYF.

This chain uses TRBV2 with TRBJ2-3; perhaps D is TRBD1 or TRBD2 (6 bases each). This CDR3 has 15 amino acids. With 7 bases removed from V and 1 base from J, the gap between germline ends came to 15 bases. Per germline, CDR1 SNHLY and CDR2 FYNNEI. The CDR3 here is CASILGGRGTDTQYF. In DNA form, the CDR3 reads TGTGCCAGCATTCTGGGGGGCCGCGGCACAGATACGCAGTATTTT. Variable domain in full (rest from reference TRBV2 and TRBJ2-3): EPEVTQTPSHQVTQMGQEVILRCVPISNHLYFYWYRQILGQKVEFLVSFYNNEISEKSEIFDDQFSVERPDGSNFTLKIRSTKLEDSAMYFCASILGGRGTDTQYFGPGTRLTVL.

This chain connects TRBV30 to TRBJ2-3; 11 bases match TRBD2. The CDR3 loop spans 16 amino acids. Losses at the gene ends were 1 base for V and 0 bases for J; bases not matched to a gene: 3. Per germline, CDR1 GTSNPN and CDR2 SVGIG (reference sequence). The CDR3 reads CAWSAGTSGSTDTQYF. CDR3 nucleotide sequence: TGTGCCTGGAGTGCCGGGACTAGCGGCAGCACAGATACGCAGTATTTT.

The rearrangement links TRBV18 to TRBJ2-1; D is possibly TRBD2 (5 bases). The CDR3 has 13 amino acids. Germline V lookup: CDR1 KGHSH, CDR2 LQKENI. Trimming stripped 3 bases from V and 7 bases from J, with 10 bases between. The CDR3 sequence: CASSPDGVNEQFF. CDR3 in DNA: TGTGCCAGCTCACCGGACGGGGTAAATGAGCAGTTCTTC.

This clone was detected only once. The rearrangement joins TRBV20-1 to TRBJ1-1; no clear D gene. The germline gives CDR1 DFQATT, CDR2 SNEGSKA (reference sequence). The ends were cut back, 2 bases at V and 8 bases at J, with 9 bases in the middle. The CDR3 consists of 11 residues. The CDR3: CSARSQTEAFF. In DNA, the CDR3 is TGCAGTGCTAGAAGCCAGACAGAAGCTTTCTTT.

Only a few counts were recorded for this clone. CDR3 bases: TGTGCCAGCGGAGAAATCGCAACGAGCTCCTATAATTCACCCCTCCACTTT. Translated: CASGEIATSSYNSPLHF. The chain carries TRBV7-6 and TRBJ1-6; D unresolved. Germline V lookup: CDR1 SGHVS, CDR2 FNYEAQ. This CDR3 region has 17 residues. The V gene lost 8 bases and the J gene lost 0 bases, with 17 bases spanning the gap.

In nucleotides, the CDR3 is TGTGCCTGGAGTGCCTTTCTAGCGGGGGGGCCCCTTAGCACAGATACGCAGTATTTT. The encoded protein is CAWSAFLAGGPLSTDTQYF. V usage is TRBV30 and J usage is TRBJ2-3; TRBD2 matches at 12 bases. Germline V gives CDR1 GTSNPN, CDR2 SVGIG (reference sequence). The CDR3 is 19 residues long. Losses at the gene ends were 1 base for V and 0 bases for J; bases not matched to a gene: 11.

V and J are TRBV5-1 and TRBJ1-1; tentative D call: TRBD1 (5 bases). This CDR3 comprises 16 residues. V was shortened by 4 bases and J by 2 bases, with 18 bases between the two germline ends. The germline V gene encodes CDR1 SGHRS and CDR2 YFSETQ. The CDR3 is CASSRGFGEKNTEAFF. DNA of the CDR3: TGCGCCAGCAGCCGGGGGTTCGGCGAGAAAAACACTGAAGCTTTCTTT. The full variable domain, completed using reference TRBV5-1 and TRBJ1-1, is KAGVTQTPRYLIKTRGQQVTLSCSPISGHRSVSWYQQTPGQGLQFLFEYFSETQRNKGNFPGRFSGRQFSNSRSEMNVSTLELGDSALYLCASSRGFGEKNTEAFFGQGTRLTVV.

The CDR3 bases are TGCGCCAGCAGCCAAGAGAAGACAGGGATTGGAGCTTTCTTT. It specifies CASSQEKTGIGAFF. This chain uses TRBV4-1 with TRBJ1-1, with 7 positions matching TRBD1. Per germline, CDR1 MGHRA and CDR2 YSYEKL. This CDR3 is 14 amino acids long. V trimming: 0 bases; J trimming: 10 bases; junction bases outside the gene matches: 8.

A single count supports this clone. The genes are TRBV2 and TRBJ2-5, with 7 bases identical to TRBD1. The CDR3 has 14 amino acids. Germline V gene sequence: CDR1 SNHLY, CDR2 FYNNEI. The V gene end was trimmed by 7 bases and the J gene end by 5 bases; junction bases not matched to a gene: 10. The CDR3 spells CASTQDRVGETQYF. CDR3 bases: TGTGCCAGCACCCAAGACAGGGTTGGGGAGACCCAGTACTTC.